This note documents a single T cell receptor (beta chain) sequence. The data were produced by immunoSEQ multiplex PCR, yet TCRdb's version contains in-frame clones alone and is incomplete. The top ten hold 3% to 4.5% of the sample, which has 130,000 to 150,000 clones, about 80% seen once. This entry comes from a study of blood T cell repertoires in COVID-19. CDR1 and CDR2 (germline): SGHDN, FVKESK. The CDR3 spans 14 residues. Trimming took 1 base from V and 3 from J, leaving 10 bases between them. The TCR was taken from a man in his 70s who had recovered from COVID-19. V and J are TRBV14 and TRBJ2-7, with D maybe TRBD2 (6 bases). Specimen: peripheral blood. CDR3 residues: CASSQVTGVYEQYF. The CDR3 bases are TGTGCCAGCAGCCAAGTCACGGGGGTCTACGAGCAGTACTTC.